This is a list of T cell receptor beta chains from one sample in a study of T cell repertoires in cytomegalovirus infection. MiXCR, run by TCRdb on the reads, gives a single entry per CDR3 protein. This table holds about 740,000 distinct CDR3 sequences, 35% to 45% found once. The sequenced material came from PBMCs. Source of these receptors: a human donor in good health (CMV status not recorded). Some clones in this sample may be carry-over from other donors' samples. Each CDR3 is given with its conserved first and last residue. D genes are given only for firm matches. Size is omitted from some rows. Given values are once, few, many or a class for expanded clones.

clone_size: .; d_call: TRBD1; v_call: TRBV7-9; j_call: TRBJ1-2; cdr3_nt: TGTGCCAGCAGCCTCACCGAGACAGGGAAAGGCTACACATTC; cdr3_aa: CASSLTETGKGYTF
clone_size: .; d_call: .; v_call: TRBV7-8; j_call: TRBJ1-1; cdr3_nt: TGTGCCAGCAGCTTTGGCTTTCAGGGCTCCATGAACACTGAAGCTTTCTTT; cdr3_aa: CASSFGFQGSMNTEAFF
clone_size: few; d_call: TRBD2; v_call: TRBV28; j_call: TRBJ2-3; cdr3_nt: TGTGCCAGCAAGTCCCTAGCGGGAGATAGTTGGGGGACGCAGTATTTT; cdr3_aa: CASKSLAGDSWGTQYF
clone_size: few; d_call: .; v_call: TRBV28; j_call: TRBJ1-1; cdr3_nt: TGTGCCAGCAGTTCAGGTTGGGGTGAAGCTTTCTTT; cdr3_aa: CASSSGWGEAFF
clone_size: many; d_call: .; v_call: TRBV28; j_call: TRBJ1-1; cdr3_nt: TGTGCCATCAGGCAGGGTGGGTCGATGAACACTGAAGCTTTCTTT; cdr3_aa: CAIRQGGSMNTEAFF
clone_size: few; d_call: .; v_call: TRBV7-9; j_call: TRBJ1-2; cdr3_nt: TGTGCCAGCAGCTTAGTAGGGAGCAGGAGCACTACTTATGGCTACACCTTC; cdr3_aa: CASSLVGSRSTTYGYTF
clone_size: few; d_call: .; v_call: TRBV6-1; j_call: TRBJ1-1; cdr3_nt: TGTGCCAGCAGTAGTACACAGTACACTGAAGCTTTCTTT; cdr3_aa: CASSSTQYTEAFF
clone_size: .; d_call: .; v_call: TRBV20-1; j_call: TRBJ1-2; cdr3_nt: TGCAGTGCCCCGGACAGTTCCTATGGCTACACCTTC; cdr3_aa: CSAPDSSYGYTF
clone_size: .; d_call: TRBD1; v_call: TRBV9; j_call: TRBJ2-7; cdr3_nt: TGTGCCAGCAGCGGTACAGGGGTCGAGCAGTACTTC; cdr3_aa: CASSGTGVEQYF
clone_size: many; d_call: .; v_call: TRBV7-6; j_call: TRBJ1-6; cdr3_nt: TGTGCCAGCAGCTTAGGGCAGGGACGGAATTCACCCCTCCACTTT; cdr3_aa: CASSLGQGRNSPLHF
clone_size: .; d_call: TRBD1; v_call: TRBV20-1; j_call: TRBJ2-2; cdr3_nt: TGCAGTGCGAAGACAGGGACAGCCAACACCGGGGAGCTGTTTTTT; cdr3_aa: CSAKTGTANTGELFF
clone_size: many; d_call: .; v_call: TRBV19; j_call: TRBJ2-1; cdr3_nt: TGTGCCAGTAGTGTCTGGGGTGACTCCTACAATGAGCAGTTCTTC; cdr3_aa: CASSVWGDSYNEQFF
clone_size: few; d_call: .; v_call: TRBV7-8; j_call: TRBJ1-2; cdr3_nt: TGTGCCAGCAGCTTTGAATCAGGGAACTATGGCTACACCTTC; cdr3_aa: CASSFESGNYGYTF
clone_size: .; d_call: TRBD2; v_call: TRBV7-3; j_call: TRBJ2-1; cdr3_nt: TGTGCCAGCAGCTTAAGGAGCGGGGGTCTCCTTTATTTGGACAAGGAGCAGTTCTTC; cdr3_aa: CASSLRSGGLLYLDKEQFF
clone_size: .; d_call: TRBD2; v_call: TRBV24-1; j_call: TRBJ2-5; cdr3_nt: TGTGCCACCAGTGAAAACTCCGTCGGGAGGGAGACCCAGTACTTC; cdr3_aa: CATSENSVGRETQYF
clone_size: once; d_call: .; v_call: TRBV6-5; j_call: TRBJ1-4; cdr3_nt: TGTGCCAGTGGAGCAACAGCAACTAATGAAAAACTGTTTTTT; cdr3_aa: CASGATATNEKLFF
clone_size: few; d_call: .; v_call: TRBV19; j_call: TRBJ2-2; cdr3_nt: TGTGCCAGTAGTATGGGTACAGGGGAGCTGTTTTTT; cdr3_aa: CASSMGTGELFF
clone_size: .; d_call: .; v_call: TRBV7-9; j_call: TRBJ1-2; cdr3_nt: TGTGCCAGCAGCTCTAGAAAGGGACTGCTAGGACCTGACTATGGCTACACCTTC; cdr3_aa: CASSSRKGLLGPDYGYTF
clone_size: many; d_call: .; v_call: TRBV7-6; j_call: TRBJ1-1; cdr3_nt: TGTGCCAGCAGCCAGGAGACAGCGAACACTGAAGCTTTCTTT; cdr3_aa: CASSQETANTEAFF
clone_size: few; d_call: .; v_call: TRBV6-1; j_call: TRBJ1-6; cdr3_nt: TGTGCCAGTAGGCCATTTGGGGCAGTTAATTCACCCCTCCACTTT; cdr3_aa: CASRPFGAVNSPLHF
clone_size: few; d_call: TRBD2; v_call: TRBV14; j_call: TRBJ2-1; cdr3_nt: TGTGCCAGCAGCCTACTAGCGGGTCGGGTGAATGAGCAGTTCTTC; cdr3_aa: CASSLLAGRVNEQFF
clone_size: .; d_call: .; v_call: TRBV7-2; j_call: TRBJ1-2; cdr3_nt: TGTGCCAGCAGTTCCCCTCTCGGGGGTGACTATGGCTACACCTTC; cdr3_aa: CASSSPLGGDYGYTF
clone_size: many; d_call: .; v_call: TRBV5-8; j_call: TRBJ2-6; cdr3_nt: TGTGCCAGCAGGGCCTCTGGGGCCAACGTCCTGACTTTC; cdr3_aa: CASRASGANVLTF
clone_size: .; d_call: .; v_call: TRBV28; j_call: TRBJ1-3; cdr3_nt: TGTGCCAGCAGTTTATCCAGGGTGAGAAACACCATATATTTT; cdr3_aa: CASSLSRVRNTIYF
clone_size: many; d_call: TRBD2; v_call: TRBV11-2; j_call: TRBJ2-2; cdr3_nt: TGTGCCAGCAGCTCGGGACTAGCGGCCACCGGGGAGCTGTTTTTT; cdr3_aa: CASSSGLAATGELFF
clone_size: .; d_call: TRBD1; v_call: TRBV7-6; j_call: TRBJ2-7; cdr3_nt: TGTGCCAGCAGCTTAGAGGCCGGGACAGCCTACGAGCAGTACTTC; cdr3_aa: CASSLEAGTAYEQYF
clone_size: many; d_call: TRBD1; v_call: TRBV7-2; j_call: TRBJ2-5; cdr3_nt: TGTGCCAGCAGCCGGACAGGGGTCCAAGAGACCCAGTACTTC; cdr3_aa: CASSRTGVQETQYF
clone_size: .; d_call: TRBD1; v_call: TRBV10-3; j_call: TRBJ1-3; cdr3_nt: TGTACCATCAGTGAGGACAGGGGAGCGGGAAACACCATATATTTT; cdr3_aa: CTISEDRGAGNTIYF
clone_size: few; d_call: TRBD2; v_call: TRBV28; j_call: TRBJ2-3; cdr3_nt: TGTGCCAGCAGTTTCCCCAGCGGGAAGTCGATTGGCTACACAGATACGCAGTATTTT; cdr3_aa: CASSFPSGKSIGYTDTQYF
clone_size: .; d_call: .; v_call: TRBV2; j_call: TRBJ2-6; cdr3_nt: TGTGCCAGCAGTGAAGCGGGGGTCCTGACTTTC; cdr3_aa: CASSEAGVLTF
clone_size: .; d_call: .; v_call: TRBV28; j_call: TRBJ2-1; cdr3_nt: TGTGCCAGTAGGTCCTACAATGAGCAGTTCTTC; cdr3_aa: CASRSYNEQFF
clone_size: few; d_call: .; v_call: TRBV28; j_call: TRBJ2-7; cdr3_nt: TGTGCCAGCAGCCCTAACGGTGAGAGCTCCTACGAGCAGTACTTC; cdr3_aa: CASSPNGESSYEQYF
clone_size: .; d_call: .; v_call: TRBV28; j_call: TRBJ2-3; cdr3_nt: TGTGCCAGCAGTTTTGAGGGGGGTTCGACTAGCACAGATACGCAGTATTTT; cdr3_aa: CASSFEGGSTSTDTQYF